Each of the 18 T cell receptor beta chains below was sequenced from the same sample in a study of T cells in Graves' hyperthyroidism and ophthalmopathy. RNA transcripts provided the source from which TCR beta CDR3 regions were amplified. During a first-round RT-PCR of the TCR CDR3, the HTBI primer set was used. TCRdb reprocessed the multiplex PCR reads with MiXCR, giving one entry per CDR3 protein. The table records fewer than 700,000 distinct CDR3 sequences, about 17% of them present only once. Sequencing was carried out using blood. Receptors originate from a woman aged 25-40 years with Graves' hyperthyroidism.

V and J are TRBV6-1 and TRBJ2-6; 7 bases match TRBD1. Germline CDR1 and CDR2: MNHNS and SASEGT. The length of the CDR3 is 14 residues. The ends lost 5 bases at V and 7 bases at J; junction bases unmatched: 5. The CDR3 bases are TGTGCCAGCAGTTCAGGGGGTAGAGCCAACGTCCTGACTTTC. Its translation: CASSSGGRANVLTF.

This clonotype was detected many times. The chain recombines TRBV13 with TRBJ2-3; 12 nucleotides agree with TRBD2. J gave up 5 bases and V 5 bases, and 8 bases lay outside the gene matches. The CDR3 covers 16 residues. Germline assignment: CDR1 PRHDT and CDR2 FYEKMQ (reference sequence). This chain's CDR3 is CASSERLAGAVDTQYF. Written as DNA, the CDR3 is TGTGCCAGCAGCGAACGACTAGCGGGAGCGGTAGATACGCAGTATTTT.

V gene TRBV29-1 combines with J gene TRBJ1-2, with a weak D call TRBD1 (5 bases). Germline V gene data show CDR1 as SQVTM and CDR2 as ANQGSEA. V lost 4 bases, J lost 4 bases, and 7 bases lay in between. CDR3 length equals 11 residues. CDR3 region: CSVVGPYGYTF. CDR3 in DNA: TGCAGCGTTGTGGGGCCCTATGGCTACACCTTC.

The chain recombines TRBV7-9 with TRBJ1-6, with 9 bases aligning to TRBD1. This CDR3 is built from 17 residues. J gave up 10 bases and V 0 bases, and 10 bases lay outside the gene matches. In germline, CDR1 is SEHNR, CDR2 FQNEAQ (reference sequence). This CDR3 reads CASSLARGQGLISPLHF. The CDR3 DNA sequence: TGTGCCAGCAGCTTAGCGCGGGGACAGGGCTTAATCTCACCCCTCCACTTT.

This chain uses TRBV24-1 with TRBJ2-1; D remains ambiguous. Trimming pared 1 base from V and 0 bases from J, leaving 9 bases between. The CDR3 has 16 residues. The germline gives CDR1 KGHDR, CDR2 SFDVKD. The CDR3 DNA reads as TGTGCCACCAGTGATTTTTTAGGCGGCTCCTACAATGAGCAGTTCTTC. The encoded protein is CATSDFLGGSYNEQFF.

This clonotype was picked up many times. The genes are TRBV6-2 or TRBV6-3 and TRBJ2-7, with unresolved D. V was shortened by 0 bases and J by 0 bases, with 6 bases between the two germline ends. The CDR3 contains 14 residues. The V gene's germline CDR1 is MNHEY and CDR2 SVGEGT. The CDR3: CASSYSASSYEQYF. DNA of the CDR3: TGTGCCAGCAGTTACTCAGCGAGCTCCTACGAGCAGTACTTC.

V gene TRBV9 combines with J gene TRBJ1-6, with a possible D match to TRBD1 (5 bases). This CDR3 is built from 15 residues. Deletions cut 0 bases from V and 3 bases from J, with 7 bases between. Germline-derived CDR1 and CDR2 are SGDLS and YYNGEE. CDR3 sequence (DNA): TGTGCCAGCAGCGTAGGGGGCAACTATAATTCACCCCTCCACTTT. It encodes CASSVGGNYNSPLHF.

This clonotype was picked up many times. The chain is built from TRBV7-9 and TRBJ2-5, with 7 bases lining up with TRBD2. V was clipped by 2 bases and J by 5 bases; unmatched bases: 8. Germline values: CDR1 SEHNR, CDR2 FQNEAQ (reference sequence). The CDR3 length is 15 residues. CDR3: CASSLLGTTGETQYF. The CDR3 nucleotides are TGTGCCAGCAGCTTATTGGGGACTACGGGGGAGACCCAGTACTTC. The full variable domain, completed using reference TRBV7-9 and TRBJ2-5, is DTGVSQNPRHKITKRGQNVTFRCDPISEHNRLYWYRQTLGQGPEFLTYFQNEAQLEKSRLLSDRFSAERPKGSFSTLEIQRTEQGDSAMYLCASSLLGTTGETQYFGPGTRLLVL.

This clonotype was detected ten times or more. The chain couples TRBV13 to TRBJ2-7; 11 nucleotides line up with TRBD2. Germline-derived CDR1 and CDR2 are PRHDT and FYEKMQ (reference sequence). This CDR3 has 15 residues. The V segment lost 5 bases and the J segment 3 bases; nucleotides outside the gene matches: 6. The CDR3 here is CASSTSGSRDYEQYF. The CDR3 DNA is TGTGCCAGCAGCACTAGCGGGAGCCGCGACTACGAGCAGTACTTC.

Many counts were recorded for this clonotype. The V gene is TRBV30, the J gene TRBJ1-2; the D is unclear. This CDR3 is 11 amino acids long. V lost 3 bases, J lost 4 bases, and 6 bases lay in between. Germline CDR1 is GTSNPN and CDR2 is SVGIG (reference sequence). The CDR3 spells CAWSISYGYTF. The CDR3 DNA is TGTGCCTGGAGCATCAGCTATGGCTACACCTTC.

This chain connects TRBV28 to TRBJ2-3, with TRBD2 matching 13 bases. In germline, CDR1 is MDHEN, CDR2 SYDVKM. The CDR3 totals 16 residues. V gave up 5 bases and J gave up 4 bases; unmatched junction bases: 6. CDR3 DNA: TGTGCCAGCAGTCCGGGACTAGCGGGATCATCAGATACGCAGTATTTT. Translation: CASSPGLAGSSDTQYF. Together with reference TRBV28 and TRBJ2-3, the CDR3 gives the full variable domain: DVKVTQSSRYLVKRTGEKVFLECVQDMDHENMFWYRQDPGLGLRLIYFSYDVKMKEKGDIPEGYSVSREKKERFSLILESASTNQTSMYLCASSPGLAGSSDTQYFGPGTRLTVL.

This clonotype was detected a few times. V gene TRBV5-1 combines with J gene TRBJ2-1, with D hard to call. Trimming took 0 bases from V and 8 from J, leaving 9 bases between them. This CDR3 has 13 amino acids. Germline-derived CDR1 and CDR2 are SGHRS and YFSETQ. CDR3 sequence: CASSLAIYYEQFF. DNA of the CDR3: TGCGCCAGCAGCTTGGCTATATACTATGAGCAGTTCTTC.

This clonotype has at least ten counts. In DNA form, the CDR3 reads TGTGCCAGCTCTTGGGTCCCGACAGCCTCTGGAAACACCATATATTTT. It translates to CASSWVPTASGNTIYF. The chain joins TRBV28 to TRBJ1-3; possible D gene TRBD1, 5 bases. Trimming cost V 8 bases and J 0 bases, with 17 bases left between them. The V gene's germline CDR1 is MDHEN and CDR2 SYDVKM. The CDR3 is made up of 16 amino acids. Together with reference TRBV28 and TRBJ1-3, the CDR3 gives the full variable domain: DVKVTQSSRYLVKRTGEKVFLECVQDMDHENMFWYRQDPGLGLRLIYFSYDVKMKEKGDIPEGYSVSREKKERFSLILESASTNQTSMYLCASSWVPTASGNTIYFGEGSWLTVV.

Concerning this clonotype itself: Since a much larger clone is just one base distant, this may be a read error. This chain uses TRBV24-1 with TRBJ2-1; the D is unclear. The CDR3 length is 11 residues. Germline CDR1 reads KGHDR; CDR2 reads SFDVKD. CDR3 nucleotides: TGTGCCACCAGTGGGGGAAATGGGCAGTTCTTC. Amino acids: CATSGGNGQFF.

This clonotype was seen many times. The chain joins TRBV12-3 or TRBV12-4 to TRBJ2-1; D remains ambiguous. The germline V and J ends were trimmed by 9 bases and 3 bases, with 3 bases remaining between them. This CDR3 has 10 amino acids. The CDR3 is CASGYNEQFF. In nucleotides, the CDR3 is TGTGCCAGTGGCTACAATGAGCAGTTCTTC.

This chain links TRBV30 with TRBJ2-2, with D unclear. CDR1 and CDR2 (germline): GTSNPN, SVGIG (reference sequence). The CDR3 consists of 15 residues. Trimming removed 0 bases from V and 3 bases from J, with 11 bases in between. CDR3 nucleotide sequence: TGTGCCTGGAGTGTCGCCCCTGGGCACACCGGGGAGCTGTTTTTT. Residues: CAWSVAPGHTGELFF. Combining the CDR3 with reference TRBV30 and TRBJ2-2 gives the whole variable domain SQTIHQWPATLVQPVGSPLSLECTVEGTSNPNLYWYRQAAGRGLQLLFYSVGIGQISSEVPQNLSASRPQDRQFILSSKKLLLSDSGFYLCAWSVAPGHTGELFFGEGSRLTVL.

This clonotype was picked up a small number of times. CDR3 sequence reads: CASSRGPLGYEQYF. The CDR3, as DNA: TGTGCCAGCTCACGTGGCCCCCTTGGCTACGAGCAGTACTTC. V and J are TRBV18 and TRBJ2-7; D gene uncertain. The ends were cut back, 4 bases at V and 3 bases at J, with 13 bases in the middle. CDR1 and CDR2 (germline): KGHSH, LQKENI. The CDR3 has 14 amino acids. Full variable domain (missing parts from reference TRBV18 and TRBJ2-7): NAGVMQNPRHLVRRRGQEARLRCSPMKGHSHVYWYRQLPEEGLKFMVYLQKENIIDESGMPKERFSAEFPKEGPSILRIQQVVRGDSAAYFCASSRGPLGYEQYFGPGTRLTVT.

This clonotype occurred many times. The genes are TRBV27 and TRBJ2-1, with no clear D. The germline CDR1 and CDR2 sequences are MNHEY and SMNVEV (reference sequence). The CDR3 sequence is 11 residues long. V gave up 5 bases and J gave up 5 bases, with 4 bases separating them. This CDR3 is CASSTDNEQFF. CDR3 in DNA: TGTGCCAGCAGTACCGACAATGAGCAGTTCTTC.